This TCR beta chain originates from a study of T-cell reconstitution after alpha-beta-depleted transplantation in children. Findings and limits, study-wide: Surviving recipient T cells and thymic progenitors produced the high day-60 TCRbeta diversity seen in some patients. Fresh T-cell production supplied most of the T-cell counts and diversity seen one year after transplant. Reports say that about two months after transplant, the alpha-beta T cells came out of several hundred graft clones that had expanded.

The library targeted TCRbeta and was prepared with unique molecular identifiers. From the PCR reads, TCRdb called clonotypes with MiXCR, one entry per CDR3 protein. The repertoire holds roughly 490,000 distinct CDR3 sequences, with roughly 11% as singletons. The table lists this clonotype with many counts. Its antigen is not known. Germline CDR1 reads MGHDK; CDR2 reads SYGVNS. This CDR3 has 14 amino acids. V was trimmed by 6 bases and J by 4 bases, leaving 12 bases between them. The chain links TRBV25-1 to TRBJ2-2, with D maybe TRBD2 (5 bases). The clonotype originates from a female patient between 2 and 15 years old who had a stem cell transplant for aplastic anemia, so the T cells may come from the graft donor. The source material was PBMCs, mostly from graft donor cells, sampled 180 days after TCRalphabeta/CD19-depleted stem cell transplant. This chain's CDR3 is CASRSKGGTGELFF. CDR3 nucleotides: TGTGCCAGCAGATCAAAAGGAGGCACCGGGGAGCTGTTTTTT. Full variable domain (outside the CDR3, taken from reference TRBV25-1 and TRBJ2-2): EADIYQTPRYLVIGTGKKITLECSQTMGHDKMYWYQQDPGMELHLIHYSYGVNSTEKGDLSSESTVSRIRTEHFPLTLESARPSHTSQYLCASRSKGGTGELFFGEGSRLTVL.